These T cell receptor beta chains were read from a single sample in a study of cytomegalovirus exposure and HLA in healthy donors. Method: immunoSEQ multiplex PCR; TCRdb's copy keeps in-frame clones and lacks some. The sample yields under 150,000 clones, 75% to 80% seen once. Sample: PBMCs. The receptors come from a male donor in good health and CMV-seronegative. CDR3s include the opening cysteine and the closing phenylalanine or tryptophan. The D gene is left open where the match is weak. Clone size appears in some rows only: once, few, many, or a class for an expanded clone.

CASMISGTVVTEAFF TGTGCCAGCATGATCTCCGGGACAGTTGTCACTGAAGCTTTCTTT TRBJ1-1 NA TRBV2 TRBD1
CASTQRGGAGGTEAFF TGTGCCAGCACCCAAAGGGGGGGCGCTGGGGGAACTGAAGCTTTCTTT TRBJ1-1 NA TRBV13 NA
CASSPQTGGNTEAFF TGTGCCAGCAGTCCACAAACGGGGGGGAACACTGAAGCTTTCTTT TRBJ1-1 once TRBV6-1 NA
CASSDRADTQYF TGTGCCAGCAGTGACAGGGCAGATACGCAGTATTTT TRBJ2-3 once TRBV2 NA
CSAVGTGSYEQYF TGCAGCGCAGTTGGGACAGGGTCCTACGAGCAGTACTTC TRBJ2-7 NA TRBV29-1 TRBD1
CASSFTSPGQGSLEQFF TGTGCCAGCAGTTTCACCTCCCCGGGACAGGGTTCTCTTGAGCAGTTCTTC TRBJ2-1 NA TRBV27 TRBD1
CASSQPLRGPVTGELFF TGCGCCAGCAGCCAACCACTTAGGGGGCCGGTCACCGGGGAGCTGTTTTTT TRBJ2-2 NA TRBV4-1 TRBD1
CASSRQALSSYEQYF TGTGCCAGCAGTCGACAGGCGCTCAGCTCCTACGAGCAGTACTTC TRBJ2-7 NA TRBV6-5 NA
CAITFSGQGTYGYTF TGTGCCATCACCTTTTCGGGACAGGGGACCTATGGCTACACCTTC TRBJ1-2 NA TRBV10-3 TRBD1
CASSPTGGRNQPQHF TGTGCCAGCTCACCGACAGGGGGTCGCAATCAGCCCCAGCATTTT TRBJ1-5 NA TRBV18 TRBD1
CASSFRQGREGYGYTF TGCGCCAGCAGCTTCCGACAGGGAAGAGAGGGCTATGGCTACACCTTC TRBJ1-2 few TRBV5-1 TRBD1
CASSLGLAGRAYEQYF TGTGCCAGCAGCTTAGGGCTAGCGGGGCGAGCCTACGAGCAGTACTTC TRBJ2-7 NA TRBV7-2 TRBD2
CASSLGQGSPLHF TGTGCCAGCAGCCTGGGGCAGGGGTCACCCCTCCACTTT TRBJ1-6 NA TRBV7-8 NA
CASAGTSGGGSSYNEQFF TGTGCCAGCGCCGGGACTAGCGGGGGGGGGAGCTCCTACAATGAGCAGTTCTTC TRBJ2-1 NA TRBV2 TRBD2
CASSPNRGNQPQHF TGTGCCAGCAGCCCAAACAGGGGTAATCAGCCCCAGCATTTT TRBJ1-5 NA TRBV7-2 TRBD1
CASSPQEPGELFF TGCGCCAGCAGCCCACAGGAGCCCGGGGAGCTGTTTTTT TRBJ2-2 NA TRBV4-3 NA
CASSRDVRRGAGNEQFF TGCGCCAGCAGCCGAGACGTCCGGAGGGGCGCCGGAAATGAGCAGTTCTTC TRBJ2-1 NA TRBV4-3 NA
CASSDLNQPQHF TGCGCCAGCAGTGACTTGAATCAGCCCCAGCATTTT TRBJ1-5 medium-sized TRBV10-2 NA
CASSQIRGSLAYEQYF TGTGCCAGCAGCCAGATCAGGGGGAGCCTGGCCTACGAGCAGTACTTC TRBJ2-7 NA TRBV14 TRBD1
CASSLRAGGRNIQYF TGTGCCAGCAGCTTAAGGGCGGGGGGGAGAAACATTCAGTACTTC TRBJ2-4 NA TRBV11-2 TRBD2
CASSQAPGLAVDNEQFF TGCGCCAGCAGCCAAGCGCCGGGACTAGCGGTAGACAATGAGCAGTTCTTC TRBJ2-1 NA TRBV4-1 TRBD2
CASSSQGAGETQYF TGTGCCAGCAGTAGCCAGGGGGCTGGTGAGACCCAGTACTTC TRBJ2-5 NA TRBV6-1 TRBD1
CASNQGGRAYNEQFF TGTGCCAGCAACCAAGGGGGCAGGGCCTACAATGAGCAGTTCTTC TRBJ2-1 NA TRBV27 TRBD1
CASSIGQGNEKLFF TGTGCCAGCAGCATCGGACAGGGCAATGAAAAACTGTTTTTT TRBJ1-4 NA TRBV7-2 TRBD1
CASSEHNTGELFF TGTGCCAGCAGTGAGCATAACACCGGGGAGCTGTTTTTT TRBJ2-2 NA TRBV6-5 NA
CARSAFGGASDEQFF TGTGCCCGGAGTGCATTCGGGGGGGCCTCGGATGAGCAGTTCTTC TRBJ2-1 NA TRBV30 TRBD2
CASSGLGASTDTQYF TGTGCCAGCAGTGGTTTAGGGGCTAGCACAGATACGCAGTATTTT TRBJ2-3 NA TRBV2 NA
CAWSMTGNTEAFF TGTGCCTGGAGTATGACGGGGAACACTGAAGCTTTCTTT TRBJ1-1 NA TRBV30 NA